Below are 30 T cell receptor beta chains sequenced from a single sample in a study of T-cell reconstitution after alpha-beta-depleted transplantation in children (dated by TCRdb to the mid-2010s). Library preparation was by PCR. The data were produced on an Illumina HiSeq 2500. TCR library preparation used molecular barcoding, with unique molecular identifiers applied to normalize quantification of the TCRbeta repertoire. TCRdb itself trimmed the public reads at Q25 with fastp, ran MiXCR and retained productive beta chains. Merged by CDR3 protein, the rows form single entries marked with the most common genes and DNA. A total of about 400,000 distinct CDR3 sequences appear in this sample, about an eighth of them only once. Roughly 4.3% of the sample goes to the ten largest clones. The sequences come from PBMCs, collected from the stem cell graft. Receptors were obtained from a human donor who donated a stem cell graft to a child with Fanconi anemia.

The chain has TRBV5-1 and TRBJ1-5, with 9 bases identical to TRBD1. Germline V gives CDR1 SGHRS, CDR2 YFSETQ. This CDR3 has 15 amino acids. V shed 4 bases, J shed 3 bases, and the junction held 5 bases outside the gene matches. The CDR3 coding sequence is TGCGCCAGCAGCCCCGGACAGGGGTTCAATCAGCCCCAGCATTTT. Its translation is CASSPGQGFNQPQHF.

This clonotype was counted at least ten times. The J gene is TRBJ2-2, the V gene TRBV24-1; D not certain. Per germline, CDR1 KGHDR and CDR2 SFDVKD. The V end lost 8 bases, the J end lost 5 bases, and 11 bases lay between the germline ends. The CDR3 contains 13 residues. For the CDR3, the DNA is TGTGCCACCACGGACGCGTTGACCGGGGAGCTGTTTTTT. Translation gives CATTDALTGELFF.

This clonotype was picked up a small number of times. The chain is built from TRBV12-3 or TRBV12-4 and TRBJ1-1; perhaps TRBD1 as D (5 bases). CDR3 length equals 16 residues. V lost 3 bases and J lost 1, with 15 bases in between. CDR3: CASSFGGSGWNTEAFF. The CDR3, as DNA: TGTGCCAGCAGTTTTGGGGGTAGTGGATGGAACACTGAAGCTTTCTTT.

The genes are TRBV6-4 and TRBJ2-3; 7 bases map to TRBD2. Germline V CDR1 and CDR2: MRHNA, SNTAGT. There are 15 residues in the CDR3. V lost 0 bases, J lost 5 bases, and 5 bases stayed unmatched. The CDR3 nucleotides read TGTGCCAGCAGTGACTCGGTGAGCGGGGAAGATACGCAGTATTTT. Translating gives CASSDSVSGEDTQYF.

The J gene is TRBJ2-2, the V gene TRBV5-1; D is perhaps TRBD2 (7 bases). In germline, CDR1 is SGHRS, CDR2 YFSETQ. This CDR3 contains 14 residues. The V gene lost 6 bases and the J gene lost 7 bases, with 16 bases spanning the gap. The CDR3 here is CASTVAGAGGELFF. In nucleotides, the CDR3 is TGCGCCAGCACCGTCGCGGGGGCCGGCGGGGAGCTGTTTTTT.

This clonotype was found many times. The chain carries TRBV10-1 and TRBJ1-1; D unclear. CDR1 and CDR2 from the germline V gene are WNHNN and SYGVQD (reference sequence). The CDR3 is 13 residues long. V gave up 3 bases and J gave up 5 bases, with 10 bases separating them. The CDR3 reads CASSDHSGTEAFF. In nucleotides, the CDR3 is TGCGCCAGCAGTGACCATTCGGGGACTGAAGCTTTCTTT.

This clonotype has just a few counts. The chain carries TRBV29-1 and TRBJ2-3; TRBD1 or TRBD2 may be the D gene (5 bases each). The CDR3 covers 15 residues. Germline-derived CDR1 and CDR2 are SQVTM and ANQGSEA. V lost 7 bases and J 0 bases, leaving 17 bases between the germline ends. The CDR3 sequence is CSGKSWGSSTDTQYF. CDR3 coding DNA: TGCAGCGGCAAAAGTTGGGGGTCTAGCACAGATACGCAGTATTTT.

This clonotype was seen ten or more times. This chain joins TRBV20-1 and TRBJ2-3; D perhaps matches TRBD1 (5 bases). Trimming took 6 bases from V and 6 from J, leaving 19 bases between them. From germline, CDR1 is DFQATT and CDR2 SNEGSKA (reference sequence). The CDR3 spans 14 residues. DNA of the CDR3: TGCAGTGCAGACGCCAGGGTGGGTTTCGATACGCAGTATTTT. It specifies CSADARVGFDTQYF.

This clonotype was seen a handful of times. The chain joins TRBV30 to TRBJ1-5; D is unclear. The CDR3 has 14 amino acids. Deletions cut 2 bases from V and 0 bases from J, with 8 bases between. Per the germline V gene, CDR1 is GTSNPN and CDR2 is SVGIG (reference sequence). The CDR3 loop reads CAWSQISSNQPQHF. For the CDR3, the DNA is TGTGCCTGGAGTCAGATTTCTAGCAATCAGCCCCAGCATTTT. Variable domain in full (rest from reference TRBV30 and TRBJ1-5): SQTIHQWPATLVQPVGSPLSLECTVEGTSNPNLYWYRQAAGRGLQLLFYSVGIGQISSEVPQNLSASRPQDRQFILSSKKLLLSDSGFYLCAWSQISSNQPQHFGDGTRLSIL.

By its share, this clonotype is medium-sized. The V call is TRBV4-2, the J call TRBJ2-1; D unclear. Germline V gene sequence: CDR1 LGHNA, CDR2 YNFKEQ. This CDR3 is 15 amino acids long. The V end was cut by 0 bases, the J end by 6 bases, with 12 bases between. CDR3 sequence reads: CASSQDPEISNEQFF. The CDR3 DNA is TGTGCCAGCAGCCAAGACCCTGAAATCAGCAATGAGCAGTTCTTC.

This clonotype was detected only a few times. Compared with germline, one end of the junction differs, possibly owing to a read error. The gene calls are TRBV7-7 and TRBJ2-3; D gene ambiguous. Germline assignment: CDR1 SSHAT and CDR2 FNYEAQ (reference sequence). This CDR3 is 16 amino acids long. This chain's CDR3 is CASSRLRAEGPDTQYF. CDR3 nucleotide sequence: TGTGCTAGCAGTCGCCTACGAGCCGAAGGTCCAGATACGCAGTATTTT.

The J gene is TRBJ2-1, the V gene TRBV29-1; 9 bases are shared with TRBD1. Per germline, CDR1 SQVTM and CDR2 ANQGSEA. The CDR3 has 13 amino acids. V lost 6 bases to trimming and J lost 9 bases; unmatched junction nucleotides: 9. CDR3 sequence reads: CSVVTGTGFEQFF. DNA for the CDR3: TGCAGCGTGGTTACCGGGACAGGGTTTGAGCAGTTCTTC.

The chain is built from TRBV20-1 and TRBJ1-2; perhaps TRBD1 as D (6 bases). V dropped 7 bases and J dropped 13 bases, with 19 bases sitting between them. The germline gives CDR1 DFQATT, CDR2 SNEGSKA (reference sequence). This CDR3 region has 11 residues. The CDR3 spells CSVSGQSYGTF. The CDR3 bases are TGCAGTGTGTCCGGACAGTCGTATGGCACCTTC.

CDR3 residues: CASKTGTASYNEQFF. The CDR3 DNA reads TGTGCCAGCAAAACCGGGACAGCATCTTACAATGAGCAGTTCTTC. This chain joins TRBV9 and TRBJ2-1; 7 bases align to TRBD1. Germline V gene lookup returns CDR1 SGDLS and CDR2 YYNGEE. Unmatched junction bases numbered 10, after V lost 6 bases and J lost 4 bases. The CDR3 extends over 15 amino acids.

In this sample, this clonotype turned up many times. The V gene is TRBV20-1, the J gene TRBJ2-2; D is perhaps TRBD1 (6 bases). The CDR3 contains 14 residues. V lost 5 bases and J 4 bases, leaving 14 bases between the germline ends. Germline V CDR1 and CDR2: DFQATT, SNEGSKA (reference sequence). The CDR3 spells CSAGVTGSTGELFF. CDR3 DNA: TGCAGTGCTGGGGTCACAGGGAGCACCGGGGAGCTGTTTTTT.

The chain has TRBV29-1 and TRBJ2-5; the D call may be TRBD1 or TRBD2 (6 bases each). V gave up 4 bases and J gave up 4 bases, with 16 bases separating them. The CDR3 totals 14 residues. Germline V gene data show CDR1 as SQVTM and CDR2 as ANQGSEA. The CDR3 here is CSVVPRGGLETQYF. The DNA of the CDR3 is TGCAGCGTTGTCCCCAGGGGAGGCTTAGAGACCCAGTACTTC.

This clonotype was seen at least ten times. This rearrangement joins TRBV5-5 to TRBJ1-5; TRBD1 agrees at 7 bases. CDR1 is SGHKS, CDR2 YYEKEE, per germline (reference sequence). The CDR3 is 15 residues long. J gave up 9 bases and V 0 bases, and 9 bases lay outside the gene matches. CDR3 coding DNA: TGTGCCAGCAGCTTGGATCTGACAGGGATAGGGCCCCAGCATTTT. Amino acid sequence: CASSLDLTGIGPQHF.

The chain carries TRBV2 and TRBJ2-7; D is unclear. Looked up from germline, CDR1 is SNHLY and CDR2 is FYNNEI. CDR3 length: 13 amino acids. V was cut by 2 bases and J by 1 base, with 6 bases left in between. The CDR3 region has the DNA TGTGCCAGCAGTGAAATGGTTTCCTACGAGCAGTACGTC. It specifies CASSEMVSYEQYV.

The sample holds many counts of this clonotype. The gene calls are TRBV12-3 or TRBV12-4 and TRBJ2-2; no reliable D call. This CDR3 is built from 16 residues. Trimming stripped 3 bases from V and 0 bases from J, with 11 bases between. DNA of the CDR3: TGTGCCAGCAGTTTCACTTTGGGCGCGAACACCGGGGAGCTGTTTTTT. Translated: CASSFTLGANTGELFF.

This clonotype was seen a handful of times. The rearrangement joins TRBV5-1 to TRBJ1-5; no clear D gene. This CDR3 is built from 14 residues. CDR1 SGHRS and CDR2 YFSETQ come from the germline V gene. V lost 4 bases to trimming and J lost 2 bases, with 10 bases between them. The CDR3 spells CASSLDNGNQPQHF. CDR3 DNA: TGCGCCAGCAGCCTCGACAACGGCAATCAGCCCCAGCATTTT.

The rearrangement uses TRBV12-3 or TRBV12-4 and TRBJ2-1, with D tentatively TRBD1 or TRBD2 (5 bases each). V lost 5 bases and J lost 9, with 8 bases in between. The CDR3 covers 11 residues. CDR3 nucleotide sequence: TGTGCCAGCAGTGGGGACCGTGAGCAGTTCTTC. It translates to CASSGDREQFF.

The rearrangement joins TRBV7-9 to TRBJ2-1; perhaps TRBD1 as D (6 bases). V was shortened by 5 bases and J by 9 bases, with 11 bases between the two germline ends. Germline loops: CDR1 SEHNR, CDR2 FQNEAQ (reference sequence). CDR3 length: 12 residues. The CDR3 protein is CASSQTGLEQFF. CDR3 sequence (DNA): TGTGCCAGCAGCCAAACAGGGCTTGAGCAGTTCTTC. The variable domain in full, completed from reference TRBV7-9 and TRBJ2-1, reads DTGVSQNPRHKITKRGQNVTFRCDPISEHNRLYWYRQTLGQGPEFLTYFQNEAQLEKSRLLSDRFSAERPKGSFSTLEIQRTEQGDSAMYLCASSQTGLEQFFGPGTRLTVL.

The chain has TRBV25-1 and TRBJ2-7; D is perhaps TRBD1 (6 bases). This CDR3 region has 16 residues. Trimming pared 4 bases from V and 2 bases from J, leaving 18 bases between. Germline V gene data show CDR1 as MGHDK and CDR2 as SYGVNS. The CDR3 is CASSATGQKSAYEQYF. The DNA for the CDR3 is TGTGCCAGCAGTGCCACGGGACAAAAATCCGCCTACGAGCAGTACTTC.

This clonotype was seen more than once but under ten times. The chain recombines TRBV7-8 with TRBJ1-3; D gene ambiguous. Germline CDR1 reads SGHVS; CDR2 reads FQNEAQ. V lost 0 bases to trimming and J lost 0 bases, with 18 bases between them. This CDR3 is built from 19 residues. CDR3 in amino acids: CASSLAHGDEAYSGNTIYF. The CDR3 DNA sequence: TGTGCCAGCAGCTTAGCGCACGGGGATGAGGCGTACTCTGGAAACACCATATATTTT.

The chain carries TRBV18 and TRBJ2-2, with TRBD1 identical over 7 bases. V shed 6 bases, J shed 6 bases, and the junction held 10 bases outside the gene matches. The germline CDR1 and CDR2 sequences are KGHSH and LQKENI. CDR3 size: 15 residues. DNA for the CDR3: TGTGCCAGCTCCGAAGAGAGACAGGGCTCCGGGGAGCTGTTTTTT. This translates into CASSEERQGSGELFF.

CDR3 sequence (DNA): TGTGCTAGTGGTCTACAGGGGGCGCTTCGAGCTTTCTTT. Its translation is CASGLQGALRAFF. The chain recombines TRBV12-5 with TRBJ1-1; TRBD1 matches 9 bases. Unmatched junction bases numbered 8, after V lost 5 bases and J lost 10 bases. This CDR3 comprises 13 residues. Germline CDR1 and CDR2: LGHNT and FRNRAP. The full variable domain, with the rest looked up from reference TRBV12-5 and TRBJ1-1, is DARVTQTPRHKVTEMGQEVTMRCQPILGHNTVFWYRQTMMQGLELLAYFRNRAPLDDSGMPKDRFSAEMPDATLATLKIQPSEPRDSAVYFCASGLQGALRAFFGQGTRLTVV.

This clonotype appeared a few times. This rearrangement joins TRBV2 to TRBJ2-5; D is ambiguous. The CDR3 has 10 residues. Germline CDR1 and CDR2: SNHLY and FYNNEI. V was cut by 9 bases and J by 2 bases, with 4 bases left in between. The CDR3 loop reads CASRQETQYF. The CDR3 bases are TGTGCCAGTCGACAAGAGACCCAGTACTTC.

This sequence joins TRBV10-3 and TRBJ1-2, with TRBD1 identical over 8 bases. CDR1 is ENHRY, CDR2 SYGVKD, per germline. The V gene end was trimmed by 6 bases and the J gene end by 4 bases; junction bases not matched to a gene: 4. CDR3 length equals 13 residues. The CDR3 is CAISSGTGYGYTF. The CDR3 coding sequence is TGTGCCATCAGCTCCGGGACAGGCTATGGCTACACCTTC.

This clonotype was picked up many times. CDR3 DNA sequence: TGTGCCAGCAGCTTACTTCAAGGCGATTACGAGCAGTACTTC. This encodes CASSLLQGDYEQYF. The rearrangement uses TRBV7-2 and TRBJ2-7; D is ambiguous. Per germline, CDR1 SGHTA and CDR2 FQGNSA. CDR3 size: 14 residues. Trimming cost V 2 bases and J 4 bases, with 12 bases left between them. The full variable domain, completed using reference TRBV7-2 and TRBJ2-7, is GAGVSQSPSNKVTEKGKDVELRCDPISGHTALYWYRQSLGQGLEFLIYFQGNSAPDKSGLPSDRFSAERTGGSVSTLTIQRTQQEDSAVYLCASSLLQGDYEQYFGPGTRLTVT.

This clonotype was seen a handful of times. This rearrangement joins TRBV28 to TRBJ2-1, with a possible D match to TRBD2 (7 bases). CDR1 and CDR2 (germline): MDHEN, SYDVKM. The CDR3 is 13 residues long. The V end lost 2 bases, the J end lost 15 bases, and 17 bases lay between the germline ends. The CDR3: CASSLNYGGARFF. CDR3 in DNA: TGTGCCAGCAGTTTAAATTATGGGGGGGCGAGGTTCTTC.